One T cell receptor (beta chain) is described in this entry. MiXCR was run by TCRdb on the reads, yielding one entry per CDR3 protein. The sample lists approximately 500,000 distinct CDR3 sequences, around 27% occurring once. This CDR3 spans 17 amino acids. Per germline, CDR1 GTSNPN and CDR2 SVGIG (reference sequence). V gave up 3 bases and J gave up 0 bases, with 18 bases separating them. This sample was included in a study of T cell repertoires in cytomegalovirus infection. This rearrangement joins TRBV30 to TRBJ1-3; tentatively, D is TRBD1 (5 bases). Sequencing input: PBMCs. The clonotype was recovered from a human donor in good health (CMV status not recorded). Some clones in this sample may be carry-over from other donors' samples. The CDR3 DNA reads TGTGCCTGGAGCCACAAGGGGTGGGCAGACTCTGGAAACACCATATATTTT. As protein: CAWSHKGWADSGNTIYF.